These 9 T cell receptor beta chains came from one sample sequenced in a study of cytomegalovirus exposure and HLA in healthy donors. The PCR made use of 60 Vbeta and 13 Jbeta primers. Measured with immunoSEQ multiplex PCR; TCRdb has only the in-frame clones, and not every one. The sample has roughly 55,000 clones, roughly four fifths seen once. Sequenced: PBMCs. The receptors stem from a boy between 5 and 17 years old in good health and CMV-seropositive.

The chain links TRBV25-1 to TRBJ1-1; 7 nucleotides line up with TRBD1. Germline V gene sequence: CDR1 MGHDK, CDR2 SYGVNS. V gave up 3 bases and J gave up 1 base; unmatched junction bases: 5. The CDR3 consists of 15 residues. The CDR3 coding sequence is TGTGCCAGCAGTGACCCGGGACAGAAGAACACTGAAGCTTTCTTT. Encoded protein: CASSDPGQKNTEAFF. Variable domain in full (rest from reference TRBV25-1 and TRBJ1-1): EADIYQTPRYLVIGTGKKITLECSQTMGHDKMYWYQQDPGMELHLIHYSYGVNSTEKGDLSSESTVSRIRTEHFPLTLESARPSHTSQYLCASSDPGQKNTEAFFGQGTRLTVV.

The chain links TRBV7-3 to TRBJ2-5, with TRBD1 matching over 7 bases. Unmatched junction bases numbered 6, after V lost 5 bases and J lost 3 bases. This CDR3 is 14 amino acids long. Per the germline V gene, CDR1 is SGHTA and CDR2 is FQGTGA. The CDR3 DNA sequence: TGTGCCAGCAGCCCCCAGGGACAGAAAGAGACCCAGTACTTC. Translated, it gives CASSPQGQKETQYF.

V usage is TRBV2 and J usage is TRBJ2-5; D may be TRBD2 (5 bases). The CDR3 is made up of 14 amino acids. Germline V gene data show CDR1 as SNHLY and CDR2 as FYNNEI. Deletions cut 8 bases from V and 3 bases from J, with 16 bases between. CDR3 protein: CASSGELDEETQYF. As DNA, the CDR3 is TGTGCCAGCTCCGGGGAACTGGACGAAGAGACCCAGTACTTC. Together with reference TRBV2 and TRBJ2-5, the CDR3 gives the full variable domain: EPEVTQTPSHQVTQMGQEVILRCVPISNHLYFYWYRQILGQKVEFLVSFYNNEISEKSEIFDDQFSVERPDGSNFTLKIRSTKLEDSAMYFCASSGELDEETQYFGPGTRLLVL.

The chain employs TRBV6-1 and TRBJ2-3; TRBD1 matches 7 bases. The germline V gene encodes CDR1 MNHNS and CDR2 SASEGT. J lost 4 bases, V lost 6 bases, and 13 bases had no gene match. CDR3 length equals 16 residues. The CDR3 protein is CASSENTGVRADTQYF. As DNA, the CDR3 is TGTGCCAGCAGCGAAAATACAGGGGTTCGCGCAGATACGCAGTATTTT.

The chain combines TRBV5-1 with TRBJ1-1; TRBD1 matches 7 bases. V lost 4 bases, J lost 4 bases, and 7 bases stayed unmatched. Germline CDR1 SGHRS, CDR2 YFSETQ. The CDR3 is 14 residues long. CDR3 in DNA: TGCGCCAGCAGCGATCACAGGGGCCCCACTGAAGCTTTCTTT. Its protein is CASSDHRGPTEAFF.

The chain recombines TRBV18 with TRBJ1-2, with 12 bases fitting TRBD1. The germline V gene has CDR1 KGHSH and CDR2 LQKENI. V was pared by 5 bases and J by 7 bases, with 5 bases of the junction left unmatched. This CDR3 spans 14 amino acids. The CDR3 sequence: CASSAGQGAGGYTF. The CDR3 nucleotides are TGTGCCAGCTCAGCGGGACAGGGGGCTGGTGGCTACACCTTC.

A note on this clone: One end of the junction does not line up with germline, which may come from a read error. CDR3 nucleotides: TGTTCCAGCAGCTTTTCGGACAGGGCGGGCTACACCTTC. This gives the protein CSSSFSDRAGYTF. The chain links TRBV7-9 to TRBJ1-2; 8 positions agree with TRBD1. CDR3 length: 13 amino acids. Germline CDR1 reads SEHNR; CDR2 reads FQNEAQ (reference sequence).

This clone was seen just once. The chain couples TRBV5-4 to TRBJ2-3, with D possibly TRBD2 on 7 matching bases. V gave up 1 base and J gave up 5 bases, with 20 bases separating them. In germline, CDR1 is SGHNT, CDR2 YYREEE (reference sequence). The CDR3 consists of 17 residues. CDR3 sequence: CASSLRAQHGGLDTQYF. CDR3 nucleotide sequence: TGTGCCAGCAGCTTGAGGGCCCAGCACGGGGGGCTAGATACGCAGTATTTT.

This chain joins TRBV4-1 and TRBJ2-7; 7 bases fit TRBD1. The ends lost 1 base at V and 3 bases at J; junction bases unmatched: 6. The CDR3 has 15 amino acids. Germline V gene sequence: CDR1 MGHRA, CDR2 YSYEKL. CDR3 sequence: CASSQAEGQHYEQYF. CDR3 sequence (DNA): TGCGCCAGCAGCCAAGCAGAGGGACAGCACTACGAGCAGTACTTC.